These 16 T cell receptor beta chains came from one sample sequenced in a study of blood T cell repertoires in COVID-19 (TCRdb year 2020). The library was obtained by the immunoSEQ multiplex PCR assay. The table comes from immuneACCESS by way of TCRdb, which keeps in-frame sequences with V and J called. Part of the clones is missing from these tables; in studies checked, under half for an unresolved V gene and the rest for unknown reasons. Within this sample are more than 45,000 clones, with about nine tenths of them counted one time only. The ten largest clones add up to about 2.7% of the sample. The sample comprised peripheral blood. The receptors shown here come from a man older than 75 with acute or convalescent COVID-19.

The chain carries TRBV6-6 and TRBJ1-5; no clear D gene. Trimming left V 0 bases short and J 4 bases short, with 7 bases between. Germline V lookup: CDR1 MNHNY, CDR2 SVGAGI (reference sequence). The CDR3 has 14 amino acids. The CDR3 is CASSYSGGNQPQHF. The DNA for the CDR3 is TGTGCCAGCAGTTACTCCGGCGGTAATCAGCCCCAGCATTTT.

The gene calls are TRBV5-1 and TRBJ2-7, with a possible D match to TRBD2 (5 bases). The length of the CDR3 is 12 residues. The germline gives CDR1 SGHRS, CDR2 YFSETQ. V lost 2 bases and J 6 bases, leaving 9 bases between the germline ends. This chain's CDR3 is CASSLYEGEQYF. The CDR3 bases are TGCGCCAGCAGCTTATATGAGGGCGAGCAGTACTTC. The whole variable domain, filled in from reference TRBV5-1 and TRBJ2-7, reads KAGVTQTPRYLIKTRGQQVTLSCSPISGHRSVSWYQQTPGQGLQFLFEYFSETQRNKGNFPGRFSGRQFSNSRSEMNVSTLELGDSALYLCASSLYEGEQYFGPGTRLTVT.

The rearrangement joins TRBV10-3 to TRBJ2-3, with 7 bases identical to TRBD1. The CDR3 extends over 15 amino acids. Per the germline V gene, CDR1 is ENHRY and CDR2 is SYGVKD. Trimming at V came to 3 bases and at J to 1 base, leaving 4 bases not matched to a gene. CDR3: CAISDWQGGTDTQYF. The CDR3 DNA sequence: TGTGCCATCAGTGATTGGCAGGGGGGCACAGATACGCAGTATTTT.

This chain joins TRBV9 and TRBJ2-2; D perhaps matches TRBD1 (5 bases). This CDR3 has 14 amino acids. Germline CDR1 is SGDLS and CDR2 is YYNGEE. The V end lost 10 bases, the J end lost 1 base, and 14 bases lay between the germline ends. The CDR3 sequence is CASSTEQNTGELFF. CDR3 nucleotides: TGTGCCTCTTCGACAGAACAGAACACCGGGGAGCTGTTTTTT.

This sequence joins TRBV7-6 and TRBJ2-2; TRBD1 is a possible D gene (6 bases). CDR1 SGHVS and CDR2 FNYEAQ come from the germline V gene. This CDR3 region has 16 residues. With 1 base removed from V and 0 bases from J, the gap between germline ends came to 9 bases. The CDR3 spells CASSLVAGANTGELFF. In nucleotides, the CDR3 is TGTGCCAGCAGCTTAGTGGCAGGGGCGAACACCGGGGAGCTGTTTTTT.

This clone was seen just once. The J gene is TRBJ2-7, the V gene TRBV5-5; D is unresolved. Trimming removed 4 bases at V and 2 bases at J, with 7 bases between. The CDR3 sequence is 12 residues long. The germline gives CDR1 SGHKS, CDR2 YYEKEE (reference sequence). CDR3 sequence reads: CASSLLTYEQYF. The CDR3 DNA is TGTGCCAGCAGCCTTCTTACCTACGAGCAGTACTTC.

The chain has TRBV9 and TRBJ2-1; weak D call: TRBD2 (6 bases). The CDR3 has 12 residues. From germline, CDR1 is SGDLS and CDR2 YYNGEE. V lost 7 bases to trimming and J lost 8 bases, with 13 bases between them. The CDR3 DNA sequence: TGTGCCAGCGGGAGGAGCATCCATGAGCAGTTCTTC. Translated: CASGRSIHEQFF.

With regard to this clone: This may arise from a read error, as a much more abundant clone is one base away. The chain links TRBV5-1 to TRBJ2-1; D is possibly TRBD2 (6 bases). This CDR3 contains 15 residues. In germline, CDR1 is SGHRS, CDR2 YFSETQ. The germline V and J ends were trimmed by 5 bases and 11 bases, with 23 bases remaining between them. CDR3 sequence reads: CASRLGGVNNDKQFF. The CDR3 bases are TGCGCCAGCAGGCTGGGCGGGGTGAATAACGATAAGCAGTTCTTC.

J is TRBJ2-1 and V is TRBV5-1; D possibly corresponds to TRBD1 (6 bases). With 2 bases removed from V and 1 base from J, the gap between germline ends came to 13 bases. Germline V gives CDR1 SGHRS, CDR2 YFSETQ. This CDR3 has 16 residues. The CDR3 DNA sequence: TGCGCCAGCAGCTTCTTACAGGGAGTTTCCTACAATGAGCAGTTCTTC. Translating gives CASSFLQGVSYNEQFF.

V gene TRBV5-1 combines with J gene TRBJ2-7; TRBD1 agrees at 7 bases. Trimming at V came to 5 bases and at J to 2 bases, leaving 7 bases not matched to a gene. This CDR3 spans 14 amino acids. Germline V lookup: CDR1 SGHRS, CDR2 YFSETQ. This chain's CDR3 is CASSSGQATYEQYF. In nucleotides, the CDR3 is TGCGCCAGCAGTTCTGGACAGGCCACCTACGAGCAGTACTTC.

This clone appeared once. This chain connects TRBV30 to TRBJ2-6; no clear D. This CDR3 comprises 17 residues. Trimming left V 7 bases short and J 0 bases short, with 19 bases between. Germline CDR1 GTSNPN, CDR2 SVGIG (reference sequence). CDR3 amino acids: CASHRDPRVSGANVLTF. For the CDR3, the DNA is TGTGCCTCCCACCGCGACCCCCGGGTCTCTGGGGCCAACGTCCTGACTTTC.

The J gene is TRBJ2-3, the V gene TRBV15; possibly TRBD1 for D (6 bases). The CDR3 totals 17 residues. Trimming pared 1 base from V and 2 bases from J, leaving 16 bases between. Germline CDR1 reads LNHNV; CDR2 reads YYDKDF (reference sequence). In DNA form, the CDR3 reads TGTGCCACCAGCAGAGTCGATACAGGGTCCGTCACAGATACGCAGTATTTT. It is translated as CATSRVDTGSVTDTQYF.

J is TRBJ1-2 and V is TRBV6-1; maybe TRBD1 (6 bases). The germline CDR1 and CDR2 sequences are MNHNS and SASEGT. There are 13 residues in the CDR3. Trimming took off 2 bases at V and 7 bases at J, with 11 bases between the two ends. The CDR3 spells CASSESGQFGYTF. The CDR3 nucleotides read TGTGCCAGCAGTGAAAGCGGACAGTTTGGCTACACCTTC.

The chain employs TRBV6-5 and TRBJ1-1, with 7 bases that match TRBD1. Germline V lookup: CDR1 MNHEY, CDR2 SVGAGI. Trimming cost V 6 bases and J 1 base; bases outside gene matches: 5. The CDR3 sequence is 14 residues long. This CDR3 is CASRGTGENTEAFF. The CDR3 DNA sequence: TGTGCCAGCAGAGGAACAGGGGAGAACACTGAAGCTTTCTTT.

This rearrangement joins TRBV2 to TRBJ1-1, with D possibly TRBD1 on 6 matching bases. The CDR3 covers 14 residues. Trimming stripped 5 bases from V and 4 bases from J, with 14 bases between. Germline V gene lookup returns CDR1 SNHLY and CDR2 FYNNEI. Written as DNA, the CDR3 is TGTGCCAGCAGTTCAGGGGCCTTGACCACTGAAGCTTTCTTT. Encoded protein: CASSSGALTTEAFF. The full variable domain, with the rest looked up from reference TRBV2 and TRBJ1-1, is EPEVTQTPSHQVTQMGQEVILRCVPISNHLYFYWYRQILGQKVEFLVSFYNNEISEKSEIFDDQFSVERPDGSNFTLKIRSTKLEDSAMYFCASSSGALTTEAFFGQGTRLTVV.

This sequence joins TRBV18 and TRBJ1-2, with D possibly being TRBD1 (6 bases). The CDR3 length is 14 residues. With 5 bases removed from V and 4 bases from J, the gap between germline ends came to 14 bases. From germline, CDR1 is KGHSH and CDR2 LQKENI. CDR3 in amino acids: CASSTGQTSYGYTF. The DNA of the CDR3 is TGTGCCAGCTCAACTGGACAGACCAGCTATGGCTACACCTTC. Combining the CDR3 with reference TRBV18 and TRBJ1-2 gives the whole variable domain NAGVMQNPRHLVRRRGQEARLRCSPMKGHSHVYWYRQLPEEGLKFMVYLQKENIIDESGMPKERFSAEFPKEGPSILRIQQVVRGDSAAYFCASSTGQTSYGYTFGSGTRLTVV.